This T cell receptor beta chain comes out of a study of blood T cell repertoires in COVID-19. Across the whole study: Collection of acute and convalescent COVID-19 samples took place in the United States, Italy and Spain.

Trimming shortened V by 4 bases and J by 2 bases, and 12 bases separated the two germline ends. The germline CDR1 and CDR2 sequences are LGHNA and YSLEER. This CDR3 spans 15 amino acids. As processed by the authors: Nucleated cell number was recorded as an estimate derived from reference gene primer amplification. Only in-frame clones appear in the TCRdb table, and some are missing; sequencing was by immunoSEQ multiplex PCR. V, J and clone size are taken as reported in that table, and D and trimming were inferred from the DNA itself. The table lists 300,000 or so clones, over 80% of them singletons, with roughly 1.6% in the top ten.

The chain carries TRBV4-3 and TRBJ1-5; D is perhaps TRBD1 (6 bases). Sample: peripheral blood. This receptor was taken from a woman aged 40 to 55 who had recovered from COVID-19. The CDR3, as DNA: TGCGCCAGCAGCCCCCGGGGGGGCGGCAATCAGCCCCAGCATTTT. This encodes CASSPRGGGNQPQHF.